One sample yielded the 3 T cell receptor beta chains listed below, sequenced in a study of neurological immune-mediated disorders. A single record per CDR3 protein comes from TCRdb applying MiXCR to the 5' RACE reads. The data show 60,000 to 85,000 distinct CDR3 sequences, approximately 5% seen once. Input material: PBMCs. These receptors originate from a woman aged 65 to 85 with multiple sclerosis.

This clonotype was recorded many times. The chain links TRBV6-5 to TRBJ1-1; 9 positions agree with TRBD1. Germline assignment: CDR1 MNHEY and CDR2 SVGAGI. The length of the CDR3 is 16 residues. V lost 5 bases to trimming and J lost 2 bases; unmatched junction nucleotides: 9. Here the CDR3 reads CASSRGTGMGNTEAFF. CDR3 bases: TGTGCCAGCAGTCGGGGGACAGGGATGGGAAACACTGAAGCTTTCTTT.

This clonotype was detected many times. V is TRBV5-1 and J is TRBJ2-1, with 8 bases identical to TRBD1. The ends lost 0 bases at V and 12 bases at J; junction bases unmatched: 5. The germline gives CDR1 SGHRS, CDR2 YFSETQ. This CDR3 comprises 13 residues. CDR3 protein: CASSLVDRVGQFF. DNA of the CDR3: TGCGCCAGCAGCTTGGTGGACAGGGTGGGGCAGTTCTTC.

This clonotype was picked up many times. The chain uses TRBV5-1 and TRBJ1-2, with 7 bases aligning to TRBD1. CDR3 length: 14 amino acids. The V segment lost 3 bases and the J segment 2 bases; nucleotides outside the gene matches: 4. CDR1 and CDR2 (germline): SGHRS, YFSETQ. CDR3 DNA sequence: TGCGCCAGCAGCTGGACAGGATCAAACTATGGCTACACCTTC. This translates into CASSWTGSNYGYTF.